Below are 4 T cell receptor beta chains sequenced from a single sample in a study of pediatric ulcerative colitis. Here immunoSEQ multiplex PCR was the method, and the copy in TCRdb shows in-frame clones only, minus some. This table holds approximately 13,000 clones, around 77% found once. During colonoscopy, one to two rectal pinch biopsies were collected. Sequencing was performed on gut tissue. All receptors come from a boy under 18 who was a control in a study of pediatric ulcerative colitis.

J is TRBJ1-2 and V is TRBV5-6; D gene ambiguous. Germline V gene lookup returns CDR1 SGHDT and CDR2 YYEEEE. The CDR3 spans 16 residues. Trimming pared 3 bases from V and 2 bases from J, leaving 17 bases between. CDR3 in DNA: TGTGCCAGCAGCTCGACATTGGACCAGGTAAACTATGGCTACACCTTC. This sequence encodes CASSSTLDQVNYGYTF. The whole variable domain, remainder taken from reference TRBV5-6 and TRBJ1-2, is DAGVTQSPTHLIKTRGQQVTLRCSPKSGHDTVSWYQQALGQGPQFIFQYYEEEERQRGNFPDRFSGHQFPNYSSELNVNALLLGDSALYLCASSSTLDQVNYGYTFGSGTRLTVV.

This clone was counted a single time. This rearrangement joins TRBV19 to TRBJ2-4; 8 bases are shared with TRBD1. The CDR3 loop spans 17 amino acids. V dropped 4 bases and J dropped 0; count of bases not matched to a gene: 8. The germline gives CDR1 LNHDA, CDR2 SQIVND (reference sequence). The CDR3 DNA reads as TGTGCCAGTAGTAGCCGGGACAGGTTTGTAGCCAAAAACATTCAGTACTTC. Its protein product is CASSSRDRFVAKNIQYF.

This chain links TRBV5-1 with TRBJ2-3, with TRBD2 matching over 9 bases. The CDR3 is 16 amino acids. CDR1 is SGHRS and CDR2 is YFSETQ in the germline V gene. J was trimmed by 0 bases and V by 4 bases; bases with no gene match: 6. DNA of the CDR3: TGCGCCAGCAGCGGGGGAGCGGGAGGAAGCACAGATACGCAGTATTTT. Translation gives CASSGGAGGSTDTQYF. The full variable domain, with the rest looked up from reference TRBV5-1 and TRBJ2-3, is KAGVTQTPRYLIKTRGQQVTLSCSPISGHRSVSWYQQTPGQGLQFLFEYFSETQRNKGNFPGRFSGRQFSNSRSEMNVSTLELGDSALYLCASSGGAGGSTDTQYFGPGTRLTVL.

J is TRBJ1-4 and V is TRBV9; a possible D gene is TRBD1 (5 bases). The V gene's germline CDR1 is SGDLS and CDR2 YYNGEE. The germline V and J ends were trimmed by 0 bases and 4 bases, with 13 bases remaining between them. The CDR3 contains 16 residues. The CDR3 DNA sequence: TGTGCCAGCAGCGTAGGTCTGGGACCGAGTAATGAAAAACTGTTTTTT. Translating gives CASSVGLGPSNEKLFF.